These T cell receptor beta chains were read from a single sample in a study of cytomegalovirus exposure and HLA in healthy donors. TCRdb's table, derived via immunoSEQ multiplex PCR, lists solely in-frame clones and lacks some. Of some 180,000 clones listed, about 85% are singletons. The sample taken for sequencing was PBMCs. The receptor source for this set is a man aged 25-45 years in good health and CMV-seropositive. The CDR3 runs from the conserved cysteine through the conserved F or W. A D gene is named only where the DNA matches it firmly. Clone size is stated in some rows and not others, as once, few, many or a class when expanded.

clone_size j_call d_call v_call cdr3_nt cdr3_aa
NA TRBJ1-2 NA TRBV19 TGTGCCAGTAGTCCCCGGGGGGGATATGGCTACACCTTC CASSPRGGYGYTF
NA TRBJ2-1 NA TRBV11-2 TGTGCCAGCAGCCACGAGGGTAATGAGCAGTTCTTC CASSHEGNEQFF
NA TRBJ1-2 TRBD1 TRBV2 TGTGCCAGCAGGTTACAGGGGGCAGGAGGCTACACCTTC CASRLQGAGGYTF
NA TRBJ2-5 NA TRBV7-2 TGTGCCAGCAGTCCAGACAGGCGGGAGACCCAGTACTTC CASSPDRRETQYF
few TRBJ2-1 TRBD1 TRBV14 TGTGCCAGCAGCCAGGGTCATGGGACAGGGTGGGACAATGAGCAGTTCTTC CASSQGHGTGWDNEQFF
few TRBJ2-3 NA TRBV30 TGTGCCTGGAGTCCCCTACGGCAGGCTAGCACAGATACGCAGTATTTT CAWSPLRQASTDTQYF
NA TRBJ1-5 TRBD1 TRBV19 TGTGCCAGTAGTATAGGACAGGGGAGCAATCAGCCCCAGCATTTT CASSIGQGSNQPQHF
NA TRBJ1-1 TRBD1 TRBV19 TGTGCCAGTAGTATACCGGGACAGCTGAACACTGAAGCTTTCTTT CASSIPGQLNTEAFF
NA TRBJ2-5 TRBD2 TRBV4-1 TGCGCCAGCAGCCCCTCGGGACTAGCGCCACAAGAGACCCAGTACTTC CASSPSGLAPQETQYF
NA TRBJ2-6 NA TRBV27 TGTGCCAGCAGTTTAACCCCGAATCTCCAGATCGGGGCCAACGTCCTGACTTTC CASSLTPNLQIGANVLTF
once TRBJ2-7 NA TRBV4-2 TGTGCCAGCAGCCAAGATCTCGCGGCCTACGAGCAGTACTTC CASSQDLAAYEQYF
NA TRBJ2-7 TRBD2 TRBV4-1 TGCGCCAGCAGCCCCCGGGGTAGCGGGATCGAGCAGTACTTC CASSPRGSGIEQYF
NA TRBJ1-6 NA TRBV5-6 TGTGCCAGCAGCTTGGGGGCCAGGGAAGGGGCACCCCTCCACTTT CASSLGAREGAPLHF
NA TRBJ2-7 NA TRBV7-9 TGTGCCAGCAGCTTCGGTGGGAGTGGGTACGAGCAGTACTTC CASSFGGSGYEQYF
NA TRBJ1-4 TRBD1 TRBV4-2 TGTGCCAGCAGCCAGGGTCAGAGGGGACAGCAGGAAAAACTGTTTTTT CASSQGQRGQQEKLFF
few TRBJ2-1 NA TRBV7-3 TGTGCCAGCAGCTTAAAGGGGCGGGGCGAGCAGTTCTTC CASSLKGRGEQFF
NA TRBJ1-6 NA TRBV25-1 TGTGCCAGCCGGCAGGGTGGGAATTCACCCCTCCACTTT CASRQGGNSPLHF